The TCR beta chain under discussion was sequenced for a study of blood T cells in healthy people across ages. The germline V and J ends were trimmed by 2 bases and 2 bases, with 10 bases remaining between them. Germline lookup yields CDR1 MGHRA and CDR2 YSYEKL. The CDR3 length is 14 residues. A second 7 to 11 cycle PCR used barcoded and J-beta primers. Each of the cDNA molecules was tagged by a template-switch adaptor with 12 random nucleotides. TCRdb reprocessed the 5' RACE reads via MiXCR and lists one record per CDR3 protein. The sample yields 600,000 to 800,000 distinct CDR3 sequences, 52% seen once. Points from the study as a whole: Unsorted PBMC material precluded a definitive naive versus antigen-experienced comparison. When set beside aged donors, long-lived donors presented more naive CD4+ cells and higher diversity.

A note on this clonotype: What it binds is not known.

Sequencing was performed on blood. The receptor was derived from a woman older than 75 in good health. This chain joins TRBV4-1 and TRBJ2-7, with D perhaps given as TRBD1 or TRBD2 (5 bases each). CDR3: CASSQPGTPYEQYF. Written as DNA, the CDR3 is TGCGCCAGCAGCCAACCGGGGACCCCCTACGAGCAGTACTTC.